The clone carrying this TCR beta chain showed up many times. Its antigen is unidentified. The time point: newly diagnosed GD, antithyroid drugs for less than 3 months. Construction of the TCR library relied on RNA isolated from PBMCs. This entry belongs to a study of regulatory T cells in long-lasting Graves disease. In the study overall: Newly diagnosed Graves' patients had taken antithyroid drugs under 3 months.

Study conclusions and caveats: Newly diagnosed Graves' patients exceeded persistent ones in TCR diversity.

CDR3 size: 15 residues. Germline lookup yields CDR1 MDHEN and CDR2 SYDVKM. V lost 6 bases, J lost 3 bases, and 18 bases lay in between. Libraries of TCR beta came from iRepertoire HTBI primers plus Arm-PCR of CDR3 regions. TCRdb used MiXCR to reprocess the multiplex PCR reads, holding one entry per CDR3 protein. The data show 510,000 or so distinct CDR3 sequences, around 12% seen once. In addition, the sample was reused for a study of T cells in Graves' hyperthyroidism and ophthalmopathy. From that paper: In patients aged 18 to 65, hyperthyroidism was newly diagnosed, with duration under 2 months. HTBI primers were employed in a first-round RT-PCR of the TCR CDR3.

The source of this sequence is a woman aged 25 to 39 with Graves disease. The source material was peripheral blood mononuclear cells (PBMCs), sampled at new diagnosis, from a patient treated with antithyroid drugs. This chain connects TRBV28 to TRBJ2-7, with D perhaps matching TRBD1 (6 bases). The CDR3 spells CASSRPGTRVYEQYF. CDR3 DNA sequence: TGTGCCAGCAGCCGACCCGGGACACGGGTCTACGAGCAGTACTTC.